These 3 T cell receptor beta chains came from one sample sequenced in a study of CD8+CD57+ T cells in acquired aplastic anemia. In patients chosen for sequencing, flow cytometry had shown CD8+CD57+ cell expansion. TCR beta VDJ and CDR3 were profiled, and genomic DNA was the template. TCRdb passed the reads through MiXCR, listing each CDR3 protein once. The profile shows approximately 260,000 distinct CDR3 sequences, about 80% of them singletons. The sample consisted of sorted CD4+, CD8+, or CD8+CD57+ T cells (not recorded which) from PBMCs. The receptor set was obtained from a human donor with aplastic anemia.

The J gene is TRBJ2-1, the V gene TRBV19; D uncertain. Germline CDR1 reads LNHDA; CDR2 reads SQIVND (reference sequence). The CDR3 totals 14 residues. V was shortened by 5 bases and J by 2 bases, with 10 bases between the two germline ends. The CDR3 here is CASSYGGAYNEQFF. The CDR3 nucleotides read TGTGCCAGTAGTTACGGCGGAGCCTACAATGAGCAGTTCTTC.

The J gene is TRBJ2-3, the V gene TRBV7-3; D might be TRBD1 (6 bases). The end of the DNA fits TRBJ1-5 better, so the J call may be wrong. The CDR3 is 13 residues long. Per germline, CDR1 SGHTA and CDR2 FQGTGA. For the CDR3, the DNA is TGTGCCACCGGGGTCGGGGGCACAGATCCGCAGCATTTT. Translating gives CATGVGGTDPQHF.

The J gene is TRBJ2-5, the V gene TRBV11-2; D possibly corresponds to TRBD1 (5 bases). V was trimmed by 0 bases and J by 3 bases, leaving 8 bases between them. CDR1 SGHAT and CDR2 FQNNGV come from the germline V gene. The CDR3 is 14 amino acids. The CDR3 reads CASSLEATEETQYF. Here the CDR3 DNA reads TGTGCCAGCAGCTTAGAGGCGACAGAAGAGACCCAGTACTTC. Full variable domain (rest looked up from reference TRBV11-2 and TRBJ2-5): EAGVAQSPRYKIIEKRQSVAFWCNPISGHATLYWYQQILGQGPKLLIQFQNNGVVDDSQLPKDRFSAERLKGVDSTLKIQPAKLEDSAVYLCASSLEATEETQYFGPGTRLLVL.